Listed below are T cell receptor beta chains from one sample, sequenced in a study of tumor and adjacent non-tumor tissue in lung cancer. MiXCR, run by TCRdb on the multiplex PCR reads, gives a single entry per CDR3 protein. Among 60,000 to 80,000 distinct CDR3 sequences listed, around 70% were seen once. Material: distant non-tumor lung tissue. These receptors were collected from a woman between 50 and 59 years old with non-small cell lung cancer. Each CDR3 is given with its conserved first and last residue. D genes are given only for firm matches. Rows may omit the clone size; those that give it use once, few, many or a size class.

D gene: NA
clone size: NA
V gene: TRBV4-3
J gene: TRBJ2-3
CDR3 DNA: TGCGCCGGCAGCCAGAGGCCTTTCACAGATACGCAGTATTTT
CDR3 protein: CAGSQRPFTDTQYF

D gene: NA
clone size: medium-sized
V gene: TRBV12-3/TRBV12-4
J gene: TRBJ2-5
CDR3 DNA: TGTGCCAGCAGTTTATCTCCGGTGGAGACCCAGTACTTC
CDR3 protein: CASSLSPVETQYF

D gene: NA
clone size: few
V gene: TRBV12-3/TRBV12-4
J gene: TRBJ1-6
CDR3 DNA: TGTGCCAGCAGTAACGCCGGGAGTCGCAGTTCACCCCTCCACTTT
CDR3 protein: CASSNAGSRSSPLHF

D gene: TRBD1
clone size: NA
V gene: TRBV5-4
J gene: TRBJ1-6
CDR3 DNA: TGTGCCAGCAGCCCGGGACAGGGGGTGCAGGGGTCACCCCTCCAATTT
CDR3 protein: CASSPGQGVQGSPLQF

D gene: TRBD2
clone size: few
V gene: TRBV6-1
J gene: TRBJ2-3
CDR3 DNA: TGTGCCAGCAATGAAGTTCTATCGGGAGGAAGAGATACGCAGTATTTT
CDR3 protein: CASNEVLSGGRDTQYF

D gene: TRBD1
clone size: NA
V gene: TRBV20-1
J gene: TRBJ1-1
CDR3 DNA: TGCAATCCGTTAACAGGGGGCATCGTCACTGAAGCTTTCTTT
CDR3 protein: CNPLTGGIVTEAFF

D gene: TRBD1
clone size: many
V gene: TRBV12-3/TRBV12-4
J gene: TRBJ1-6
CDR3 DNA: TGTGCCAGCAGTTTCGACAGGGGGGGATCACCCCTCCACTTT
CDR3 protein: CASSFDRGGSPLHF

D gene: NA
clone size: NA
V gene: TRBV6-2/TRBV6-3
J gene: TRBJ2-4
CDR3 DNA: TGTGCCAGCAGTTGCTTGACCGTAGCCAAGAACATTCAGTACTTC
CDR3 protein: CASSCLTVAKNIQYF

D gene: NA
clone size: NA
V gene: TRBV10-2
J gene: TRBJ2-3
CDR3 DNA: TGCACCAGCATTGAGGCAGATACGCAGTATTTT
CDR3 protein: CTSIEADTQYF

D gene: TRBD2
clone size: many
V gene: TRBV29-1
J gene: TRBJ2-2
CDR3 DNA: TGCAGCGTTGTTGCCAGCGGGGGGAACACCGGGGAGCTGTTTTTT
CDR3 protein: CSVVASGGNTGELFF

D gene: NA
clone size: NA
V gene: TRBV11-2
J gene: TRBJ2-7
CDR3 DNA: TGTGCCAGCAGCGTTTGGGAGTCCTACGAGCAATACTTC
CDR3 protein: CASSVWESYEQYF

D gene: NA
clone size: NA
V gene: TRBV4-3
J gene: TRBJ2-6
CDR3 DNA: TGCACCAGCAGCCAAGATCACAGCCACTCTGGGGCCAACGTCCTGACTTTC
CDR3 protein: CTSSQDHSHSGANVLTF

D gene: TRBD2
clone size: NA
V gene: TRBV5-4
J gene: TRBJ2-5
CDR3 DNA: TGTGTCAGCAGTCTAGCGGGAGGAGGCCAAGAGACCCAGTACTTC
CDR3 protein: CVSSLAGGGQETQYF

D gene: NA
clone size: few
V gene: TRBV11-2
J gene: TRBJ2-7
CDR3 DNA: TGCGCCAGCAGCTTAGCGGCTGGGTACGAGAAGTATTTC
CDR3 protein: CASSLAAGYEKYF

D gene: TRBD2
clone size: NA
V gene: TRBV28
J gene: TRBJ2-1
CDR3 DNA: TGTGCCAGCAGCTATCAAGCGGGAGCCTCCTACAATGAGCAGTTCTTC
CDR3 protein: CASSYQAGASYNEQFF

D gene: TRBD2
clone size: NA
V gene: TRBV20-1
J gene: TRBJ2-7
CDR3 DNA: TGCAGTCTTAGAGATACCGGCGGGGGCTCCTACGAGCAGTACTTC
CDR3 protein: CSLRDTGGGSYEQYF

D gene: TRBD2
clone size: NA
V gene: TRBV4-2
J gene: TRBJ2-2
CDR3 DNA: TGTGCCACCAGCCAAGAAAGTGGCGATGGGAGGGCGTACACCGTGGAGCTGTTTTTT
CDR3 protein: CATSQESGDGRAYTVELFF

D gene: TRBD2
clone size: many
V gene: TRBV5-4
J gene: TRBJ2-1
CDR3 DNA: TGTGCCAGCATCGGGTTTAGCGGGACGGCCAATGAGCAGTTCTTC
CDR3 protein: CASIGFSGTANEQFF

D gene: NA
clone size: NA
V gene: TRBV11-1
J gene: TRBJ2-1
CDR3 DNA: TGTGCCAGCGGCTTACCTCCGCTGGATAAGCTGTTCTTC
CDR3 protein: CASGLPPLDKLFF

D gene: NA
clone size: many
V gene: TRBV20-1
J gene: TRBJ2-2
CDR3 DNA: TGCAGTGCGGCACAGGGTTCCGGGGAGCTGTTTTTT
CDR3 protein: CSAAQGSGELFF

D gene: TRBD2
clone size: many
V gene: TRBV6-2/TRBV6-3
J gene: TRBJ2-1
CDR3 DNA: TGTGCCAGCAGGGGGACTAGCGGGGGCTACAATGAGCAGTTCTTC
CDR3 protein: CASRGTSGGYNEQFF

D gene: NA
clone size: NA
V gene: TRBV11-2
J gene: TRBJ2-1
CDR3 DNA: TGTGCCAGCTTAGGAAGGTTACCTGAGCAGTTCTTC
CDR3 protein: CASLGRLPEQFF

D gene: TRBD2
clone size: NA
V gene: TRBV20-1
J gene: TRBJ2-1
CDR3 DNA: TGCGGTGCTAGAGTACCCAGGAGCGGGAAAATCCATGATCAGTTCTTC
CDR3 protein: CGARVPRSGKIHDQFF

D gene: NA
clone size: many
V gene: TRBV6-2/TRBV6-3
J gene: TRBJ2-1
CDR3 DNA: TGTGCCAGCAGTTCTAGCAGTGAGCAGTTCTTC
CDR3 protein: CASSSSSEQFF

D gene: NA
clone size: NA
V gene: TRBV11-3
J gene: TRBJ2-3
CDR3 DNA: TGTGCCAGCAGCCACCGTGGCACAGATACACAGTATTTT
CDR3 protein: CASSHRGTDTQYF

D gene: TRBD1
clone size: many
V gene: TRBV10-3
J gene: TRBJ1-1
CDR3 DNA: TGTGCCATCAGTGAGTATTTGGGACAGGAAGCTTTCTTT
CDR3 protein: CAISEYLGQEAFF

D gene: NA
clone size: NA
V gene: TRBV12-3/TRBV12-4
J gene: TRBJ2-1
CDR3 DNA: TGTGCCAGCAGTCTCCAGACAAGGCAGAATGAGCAGTTCTTC
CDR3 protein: CASSLQTRQNEQFF

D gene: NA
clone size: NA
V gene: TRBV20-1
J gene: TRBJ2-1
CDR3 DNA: TGCAGTGCTAGTGAACCTGCCGAACCCTACAATGAGCAGTTTTTC
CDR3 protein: CSASEPAEPYNEQFF

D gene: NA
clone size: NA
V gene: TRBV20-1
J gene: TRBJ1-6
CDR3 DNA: TGCAGTGCTAGAGGGAGAGGTTGGTTTTCACTCCTCCACTTT
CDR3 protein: CSARGRGWFSLLHF

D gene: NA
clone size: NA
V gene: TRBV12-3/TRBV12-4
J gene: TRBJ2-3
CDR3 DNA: TGTGTCAGCAGCTCAGTAGCGGAGAGCAAATATACGCAGTATTTT
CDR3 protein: CVSSSVAESKYTQYF

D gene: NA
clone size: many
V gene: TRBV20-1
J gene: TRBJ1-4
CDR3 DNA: TGCAGTGCTAGAGGAGGCAGTAGGAATGAAAAACTGTTTTTT
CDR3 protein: CSARGGSRNEKLFF

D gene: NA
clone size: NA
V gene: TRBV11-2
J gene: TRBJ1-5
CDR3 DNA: TGTGCCAGCAGCTTATCCCCCCAACAGCCCCAGCATTTT
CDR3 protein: CASSLSPQQPQHF

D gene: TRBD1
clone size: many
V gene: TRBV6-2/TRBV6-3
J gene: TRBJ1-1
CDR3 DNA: TGTGCCAGCAAGCTAGGGACAGTTGAAGCTTTCTTT
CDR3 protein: CASKLGTVEAFF